These 8 T cell receptor beta chains were sequenced from one sample in a study of T cells in Graves' hyperthyroidism and ophthalmopathy (dated by TCRdb to 2018 to 2020). Library preparation used multiplex PCR. Reads for this sample came from an Illumina HiSeq 2000. TCR beta CDR3 regions were amplified from RNA transcripts. The first round of RT-PCR for the TCR CDR3 was performed with the HTBI primer set and the Qiagen OneStep RT-PCR kit. TCRdb handled the public reads itself, with Q25 trimming in fastp and clone calling in MiXCR, and kept productive beta chains. Each entry is one CDR3 protein sequence, shown with its most common DNA and genes. Recorded for this sample are some 460,000 distinct CDR3 sequences; 15% to 19% of them occurred a single time. In total, the top ten clones hold over 7.5% of the sample. The sequenced material came from blood. These TCRs come from a woman in her late teens or twenties with Graves' hyperthyroidism.

The chain recombines TRBV9 with TRBJ2-7; D is uncertain. This CDR3 has 12 residues. V dropped 4 bases and J dropped 8 bases, with 13 bases sitting between them. CDR1 is SGDLS and CDR2 is YYNGEE in the germline V gene. The CDR3 sequence: CASSQNDEQQYF. CDR3 DNA: TGTGCCAGCAGCCAAAACGACGAGCAGCAGTACTTC. The full variable domain, with the rest looked up from reference TRBV9 and TRBJ2-7, is DSGVTQTPKHLITATGQRVTLRCSPRSGDLSVYWYQQSLDQGLQFLIQYYNGEERAKGNILERFSAQQFPDLHSELNLSSLELGDSALYFCASSQNDEQQYFGPGTRLTVT.

This clonotype was detected a few times. V gene TRBV19 combines with J gene TRBJ2-3; D ambiguous. The CDR3 runs 14 residues. Germline V gene data show CDR1 as LNHDA and CDR2 as SQIVND (reference sequence). V was trimmed by 4 bases and J by 3 bases, leaving 11 bases between them. The DNA for the CDR3 is TGTGCCAGTAGTACCCTTATCGGGACAGATACGCAGTATTTT. As protein: CASSTLIGTDTQYF.

This clonotype was found many times. The rearrangement uses TRBV6-1 and TRBJ2-1; D is unclear. Germline-derived CDR1 and CDR2 are MNHNS and SASEGT. The CDR3 runs 18 residues. Trimming took off 7 bases at V and 3 bases at J, with 25 bases between the two ends. The CDR3 protein is CASTRKGTHQSIYNEQFF. In DNA form, the CDR3 reads TGTGCCAGCACCAGAAAGGGCACCCACCAGAGTATCTACAATGAGCAGTTCTTC.

This clonotype appeared a few times. The V and J genes are TRBV7-3 and TRBJ2-3; 9 positions agree with TRBD2. Germline lookup yields CDR1 SGHTA and CDR2 FQGTGA. The CDR3 consists of 15 residues. Unmatched junction bases numbered 4, after V lost 4 bases and J lost 2 bases. Here the CDR3 reads CASSWLAGNTDTQYF. The CDR3 DNA is TGTGCCAGCAGCTGGCTAGCGGGGAACACAGATACGCAGTATTTT.

Many counts were recorded for this clonotype. The gene calls are TRBV6-1 and TRBJ1-2, with unresolved D. The length of the CDR3 is 11 residues. V lost 7 bases and J 6 bases, leaving 9 bases between the germline ends. Germline V gene data show CDR1 as MNHNS and CDR2 as SASEGT. The CDR3 DNA is TGTGCCAGCACGGCAGGAGATGGCTACACCTTC. As protein: CASTAGDGYTF.

This clonotype was seen repeatedly, ten times or more. CDR3: CASSAHYGAAGYTF. DNA for the CDR3: TGTGCCAGCAGTGCCCACTACGGTGCGGCTGGCTACACCTTC. This chain links TRBV6-4 with TRBJ1-2; D not resolved. The CDR3 length is 14 residues. In germline, CDR1 is MRHNA, CDR2 SNTAGT. Trimming pared 4 bases from V and 7 bases from J, leaving 16 bases between.

The J gene is TRBJ2-3, the V gene TRBV28; tentative D call: TRBD2 (7 bases). V lost 6 bases to trimming and J lost 3 bases, with 13 bases between them. The CDR3 totals 14 residues. The germline V gene encodes CDR1 MDHEN and CDR2 SYDVKM. CDR3 sequence: CASRNGGATDTQYF. The DNA of the CDR3 is TGTGCCAGCAGGAATGGGGGGGCTACAGATACGCAGTATTTT.

This clonotype was seen only a few times. The rearrangement joins TRBV2 to TRBJ2-1, with 8 bases aligning to TRBD2. The CDR3 extends over 15 amino acids. CDR1 and CDR2 (germline): SNHLY, FYNNEI. V dropped 3 bases and J dropped 11; count of bases not matched to a gene: 12. CDR3 nucleotide sequence: TGTGCCAGCAGTGATACTAACGGGGGGGCTGATCAGCAGTTCTTC. It translates to CASSDTNGGADQQFF.